This TCR beta chain was sequenced during a study of T cell repertoires in cytomegalovirus infection (dated by TCRdb to about 2019). Study-level background: Because public TCR beta signatures pointed to carriage of CMV infection together with the matching HLA type, the HLA type of each donor mattered for the analysis. What the work shows at the level of the full study, not this receptor alone: In both this cohort and an independent roughly 400-donor cohort, the cumulative frequency of public TCR beta family members distinguished carriers of CMV infection plus the relevant HLA type. In the ex vivo response, HLA-C-restricted CMV-specific TCR beta clonotypes were dominant, and in two of eight donors the single most frequent clonotype came from this HLA-C-restricted group.

The sample was run on an Illumina HiSeq 1500. Using fastp trimming at Q25 and MiXCR clonotype assembly, TCRdb reanalyzed the public sequencing data and kept in-frame beta chains. Entries are consolidated by CDR3 protein sequence, retaining the most common genes and DNA. The sample records about 180,000 distinct CDR3 sequences, around an eighth of which are singletons. 25% to 30% of the sample goes to the ten largest clones. As to this clonotype: Which antigen it targets is not known. No much larger clone exists at a distance of one base, and base qualities are not known.

Reading from cysteine to phenylalanine, the CDR3 counts 12 amino acids. The kept DNA is CDR3 alone, 36 bases in frame from the first base. Clipping removes 3 bases from V and 8 bases from J, with 5 as the unmatched junction base count. CDR1 and CDR2, per the germline V gene, are SQVTM and ANQGSEA. This TCR derives from a human donor in good health (CMV status not recorded). Some clones in this sample may be carry-over from other donors' samples. This receptor chain uses TRBV29-1 and TRBJ1-2; 8 bases in between match TRBD1. The material sequenced was PBMCs. The nucleotide sequence reads as follows: TGCAGCGTTGACCAGGGGGCGGAAGGCTACACCTTC. Translated, this is CSVDQGAEGYTF.